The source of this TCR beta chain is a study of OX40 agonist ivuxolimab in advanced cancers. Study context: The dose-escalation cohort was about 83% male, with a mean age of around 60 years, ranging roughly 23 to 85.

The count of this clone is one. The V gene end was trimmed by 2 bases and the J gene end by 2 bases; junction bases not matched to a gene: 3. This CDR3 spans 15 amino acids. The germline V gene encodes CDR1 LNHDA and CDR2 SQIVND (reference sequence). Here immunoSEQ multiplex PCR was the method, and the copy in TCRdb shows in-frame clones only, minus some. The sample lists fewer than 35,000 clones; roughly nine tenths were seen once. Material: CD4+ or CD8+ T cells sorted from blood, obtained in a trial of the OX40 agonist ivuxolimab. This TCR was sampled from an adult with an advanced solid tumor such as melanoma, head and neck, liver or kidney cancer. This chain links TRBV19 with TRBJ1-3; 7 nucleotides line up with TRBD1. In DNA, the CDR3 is TGTGCCAGTAGTATACAAGGGGGCACTGGAAACACCATATATTTT. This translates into CASSIQGGTGNTIYF.